The entry that follows covers one T cell receptor (beta chain) sequence. Its antigen is undetermined. These data originate in a study of T cell clonotyping in hematopoietic cell transplantation. Study-wide results and limits: Pathologically expanded recipient clonotypes increased progressively from day 30 to day 180 as diversity fell. Few recipient clonotypes overlapped donors; over 97% were de novo at given depth. No sorting was done, leaving CD4 and CD8 contributions mixed.

TCRdb's table, derived via immunoSEQ multiplex PCR, lists solely in-frame clones and lacks some. The table has over 10,000 clones, more than 85% seen once. Trimming cost V 0 bases and J 0 bases, with 7 bases left between them. From germline, CDR1 is SGHRS and CDR2 YFSETQ. The length of the CDR3 is 14 residues. The origin of this receptor is a woman aged 50 to 60 in good health. Some clones in this sample may be carry-over from other donors' samples. The sequenced sample consisted of peripheral blood mononuclear cells. This sequence joins TRBV5-1 and TRBJ2-7; D tentatively reads TRBD1 or TRBD2 (5 bases each). CDR3 sequence reads: CASSLAGSSYEQYF. The CDR3, as DNA: TGCGCCAGCAGCTTGGCAGGGAGCTCCTACGAGCAGTACTTC.